These 23 T cell receptor beta chains were sequenced from one sample in a study of breast tumors, draining lymph nodes, adjacent tissues. Breast cancer patients provided tissue from their axillary draining lymph nodes. TCRdb processed the multiplex PCR reads anew with MiXCR; each CDR3 protein has one entry. This repertoire shows about 130,000 distinct CDR3 sequences, about 20% found once; its top ten account for 2.2%. The sample comprised axillary lymph node tissue. These TCRs come from a female donor with breast cancer. Some clones in this sample may be carry-over from other donors' samples.

Regarding this clonotype: This could be a read error, since a much larger clone is one nucleotide away. The V call is TRBV30, the J call TRBJ1-2, with D perhaps matching TRBD1 (5 bases). Germline assignment: CDR1 GTSNPN and CDR2 SVGIG (reference sequence). V was pared by 4 bases and J by 4 bases, with 13 bases between. This CDR3 region has 13 residues. The CDR3 is CAWNHGGGYGYTF. The CDR3 nucleotides are TGTGCCTGGAACCACGGGGGGGGCTATGGCTACACCTTC.

Ten or more counts support this clonotype. The chain is built from TRBV6-1 and TRBJ2-7; the D is unclear. The V and J ends lost 3 bases and 3 bases respectively, with 6 bases between them. The CDR3 covers 12 residues. Germline CDR1 is MNHNS and CDR2 is SASEGT. CDR3 region: CASSELNYEQYF. The CDR3 nucleotides are TGTGCCAGCAGTGAGCTGAACTACGAGCAGTACTTC.

This clonotype was found many times. The CDR3 region is CASTGGNSPLHF. CDR3 nucleotide sequence: TGTGCCAGCACGGGGGGTAATTCACCCCTCCACTTT. This chain uses TRBV6-2 or TRBV6-3 with TRBJ1-6; weak D call: TRBD1 (5 bases). Trimming removed 7 bases from V and 6 bases from J, with 7 bases in between. Germline CDR1 and CDR2: MNHEY and SVGEGT. The CDR3 length is 12 residues.

V usage is TRBV5-1 and J usage is TRBJ1-1; 7 positions agree with TRBD1. Germline V CDR1 and CDR2: SGHRS, YFSETQ. The CDR3 extends over 14 amino acids. V trimming: 6 bases; J trimming: 2 bases; junction bases outside the gene matches: 7. The CDR3 nucleotides read TGCGCCAGCACACTGGGACAGTTCAACACTGAAGCTTTCTTT. It translates to CASTLGQFNTEAFF. The whole variable domain, filled in from reference TRBV5-1 and TRBJ1-1, reads KAGVTQTPRYLIKTRGQQVTLSCSPISGHRSVSWYQQTPGQGLQFLFEYFSETQRNKGNFPGRFSGRQFSNSRSEMNVSTLELGDSALYLCASTLGQFNTEAFFGQGTRLTVV.

This clonotype was counted many times. The rearrangement joins TRBV29-1 to TRBJ2-7, with TRBD2 identical over 12 bases. J gave up 4 bases and V 7 bases, and 8 bases lay outside the gene matches. The CDR3 loop spans 14 amino acids. In germline, CDR1 is SQVTM, CDR2 ANQGSEA. The CDR3 loop is CSALGLAGHYEQYF. In DNA, the CDR3 is TGCAGCGCCTTGGGACTAGCGGGCCATTACGAGCAGTACTTC.

A note on this clonotype: A clone one base away is much larger, so this may be a read error. This chain links TRBV19 with TRBJ2-1; tentatively, D is TRBD2 (6 bases). CDR1 is LNHDA and CDR2 is SQIVND in the germline V gene (reference sequence). The CDR3 sequence is 16 residues long. The CDR3 is CAGSNRVAVSYNEQFF. Here the CDR3 DNA reads TGTGCCGGTAGTAATCGGGTAGCGGTCTCCTACAATGAGCAGTTCTTC.

This clonotype was detected many times. The V and J genes are TRBV5-4 and TRBJ2-2; D ambiguous. From germline, CDR1 is SGHNT and CDR2 YYREEE (reference sequence). The CDR3 length is 14 residues. Trimming took 3 bases from V and 0 from J, leaving 6 bases between them. CDR3 protein: CASSSDANTGELFF. The CDR3 DNA reads TGTGCCAGCAGCTCGGACGCGAACACCGGGGAGCTGTTTTTT.

In this sample, this clonotype turned up many times. The chain carries TRBV12-3 or TRBV12-4 and TRBJ1-6, with TRBD1 matching 9 bases. The CDR3 runs 14 residues. V shed 2 bases, J shed 8 bases, and the junction held 1 base outside the gene matches. The CDR3 here is CASSLRQGDSPLHF. DNA of the CDR3: TGTGCCAGCAGTTTAAGACAGGGGGATTCACCCCTCCACTTT.

This clonotype was found many times. This chain connects TRBV12-3 or TRBV12-4 to TRBJ1-6; possibly TRBD1 for D (6 bases). V shed 3 bases and J shed 14 bases, with 11 bases lying between them. The CDR3 has 12 amino acids. The DNA of the CDR3 is TGTGCCAGCAGTTTTAACCGGGACACCCTCCACTTT. Protein product: CASSFNRDTLHF.

This clonotype has ten or more counts. The rearrangement uses TRBV12-3 or TRBV12-4 and TRBJ2-7; tentatively, D is TRBD1 (5 bases). CDR3 length equals 14 residues. Trimming left V 5 bases short and J 3 bases short, with 14 bases between. The DNA of the CDR3 is TGTGCCAGCAGTCAACAGGCTAGTGTCTACGAGCAGTACTTC. Protein product: CASSQQASVYEQYF.

This clonotype was counted between two and nine times. This chain links TRBV13 with TRBJ2-2; no clear D. Germline lookup yields CDR1 PRHDT and CDR2 FYEKMQ (reference sequence). V was clipped by 6 bases and J by 1 base, with 6 bases between them. This CDR3 spans 13 amino acids. CDR3 bases: TGTGCCAGCAGGAAAGAGAACACCGGGGAGCTGTTTTTT. It encodes CASRKENTGELFF.

The sample holds a few counts of this clonotype. The V gene is TRBV28, the J gene TRBJ1-5; tentative D call: TRBD1 (5 bases). The CDR3 consists of 15 residues. In germline, CDR1 is MDHEN, CDR2 SYDVKM. Trimming removed 4 bases at V and 2 bases at J, with 12 bases between. The CDR3 nucleotides read TGTGCCAGCAGTTCCATGGGGGTGCGCAATCAGCCCCAGCATTTT. Its protein is CASSSMGVRNQPQHF.

This clonotype was found many times. DNA of the CDR3: TGTGCCAGCAGTCAGTATACGGCGGGATCCGAGCAGTACTTC. Its protein product is CASSQYTAGSEQYF. The V call is TRBV27, the J call TRBJ2-7; possibly TRBD2 for D (6 bases). With 5 bases removed from V and 6 bases from J, the gap between germline ends came to 17 bases. The CDR3 runs 14 residues. Germline CDR1 and CDR2: MNHEY and SMNVEV (reference sequence).

This clonotype was detected ten times or more. The chain links TRBV2 to TRBJ2-7, with a possible D match to TRBD2 (6 bases). V lost 0 bases, J lost 3 bases, and 24 bases lay in between. Germline CDR1 is SNHLY and CDR2 is FYNNEI. The CDR3 spans 19 residues. The CDR3 loop reads CASSEALLGVAVRGYEQYF. CDR3 in DNA: TGTGCCAGCAGTGAAGCGCTTTTAGGGGTAGCGGTTCGAGGCTACGAGCAGTACTTC.

A word on this clonotype: One end of the junction varies from germline; a read error may be responsible. This sequence joins TRBV28 and TRBJ2-7; 12 bases match TRBD2. This CDR3 contains 15 residues. The germline gives CDR1 MDHEN, CDR2 SYDVKM. CDR3 loop: CVSTNGLAGSYERYF. CDR3 DNA: TGTGTCAGCACTAATGGACTAGCGGGATCCTACGAGCGGTACTTC.

The chain uses TRBV6-2 or TRBV6-3 and TRBJ2-7, with D hard to call. Germline loops: CDR1 MNHEY, CDR2 SVGEGT. V dropped 2 bases and J dropped 5 bases, with 7 bases sitting between them. The CDR3 is 12 residues long. CDR3 bases: TGTGCCAGCAGTTACCCCACCGACGAGCAGTACTTC. Translated, it gives CASSYPTDEQYF.

In this sample, this clonotype turned up many times. The chain joins TRBV28 to TRBJ2-7; 12 bases match TRBD2. V shed 4 bases, J shed 2 bases, and the junction held 9 bases outside the gene matches. CDR3 length: 17 amino acids. Per germline, CDR1 MDHEN and CDR2 SYDVKM. The CDR3 protein is CASSSPGSSGRAYEQYF. CDR3 DNA: TGTGCCAGCAGTTCTCCGGGGTCTAGCGGGAGGGCCTACGAGCAGTACTTC.

The chain couples TRBV28 to TRBJ2-4; the D gene is possibly TRBD2 (7 bases). CDR3 size: 15 residues. Trimming took 6 bases from V and 0 from J, leaving 12 bases between them. CDR1 and CDR2 from the germline V gene are MDHEN and SYDVKM. The CDR3 reads CASRGGQGAKNIQYF. The CDR3 DNA reads as TGTGCCAGCAGGGGGGGGCAGGGAGCCAAAAACATTCAGTACTTC.

The chain couples TRBV12-3 or TRBV12-4 to TRBJ1-2; D unclear. The length of the CDR3 is 16 residues. Deletions cut 3 bases from V and 3 bases from J, with 17 bases between. Written as DNA, the CDR3 is TGTGCCAGCAGTTTTAGCCCAGAGGACCGATACTATGGCTACACCTTC. Its protein is CASSFSPEDRYYGYTF.

In this sample, this clonotype turned up many times. The rearrangement links TRBV5-1 to TRBJ2-2, with D possibly called TRBD1 or TRBD2 (5 bases each). The CDR3 length is 18 residues. V dropped 1 base and J dropped 0 bases, with 16 bases sitting between them. Germline values: CDR1 SGHRS, CDR2 YFSETQ. This CDR3 reads CASSLIGSGAPNTGELFF. DNA of the CDR3: TGCGCCAGCAGCTTGATTGGCTCCGGGGCCCCGAACACCGGGGAGCTGTTTTTT.

Ten or more counts support this clonotype. V and J are TRBV12-3 or TRBV12-4 and TRBJ1-2; TRBD1 matches 10 bases. Trimming took 0 bases from V and 6 from J; bases not matched to a gene: 7. The CDR3 length is 16 residues. CDR3 DNA sequence: TGTGCCAGCAGTTTAGCGGGACAGGGGAACCCCAATGGCTACACCTTC. Translated, it gives CASSLAGQGNPNGYTF.

This clonotype was counted between two and nine times. The chain carries TRBV4-1 and TRBJ2-6, with D perhaps TRBD1 (5 bases). This CDR3 has 17 residues. The germline CDR1 and CDR2 sequences are MGHRA and YSYEKL. Trimming removed 1 base from V and 4 bases from J, with 14 bases in between. The CDR3 sequence: CASSQGWQGAGANVLTF. CDR3 nucleotide sequence: TGCGCCAGCAGCCAAGGGTGGCAGGGCGCCGGGGCCAACGTCCTGACTTTC.

Notes on this clonotype: A much larger clone sits a single nucleotide away, making a read error possible. The chain uses TRBV11-2 and TRBJ2-1; D perhaps matches TRBD2 (6 bases). The CDR3 spans 12 residues. Germline V gives CDR1 SGHAT, CDR2 FQNNGV. CDR3 in DNA: TGTGCCAGCAGCTTAGGGAGGGGCCGACAGCTCTTC. As protein: CASSLGRGRQLF. The whole variable domain, filled in from reference TRBV11-2 and TRBJ2-1, reads EAGVAQSPRYKIIEKRQSVAFWCNPISGHATLYWYQQILGQGPKLLIQFQNNGVVDDSQLPKDRFSAERLKGVDSTLKIQPAKLEDSAVYLCASSLGRGRQLFGPGTRLTVL.